Shown below are 30 T cell receptor beta chains from a single sample sequenced in a study of cytomegalovirus exposure and HLA in healthy donors. The PCR ran on 60 Vbeta and 13 Jbeta primers. Data came from immunoSEQ multiplex PCR; TCRdb stores just in-frame clones and leaves some out. The repertoire shows tens of thousands of clones; the top ten hold 5.5% to 6.5%. Sequencing was done on a sample of PBMCs. The receptors here all came from a girl aged 10 to 17 in good health and CMV-seropositive.

This chain uses TRBV25-1 with TRBJ2-7, with D tentatively TRBD1 (5 bases). The CDR3 has 15 amino acids. Trimming took 2 bases from V and 2 from J, leaving 13 bases between them. The germline V gene has CDR1 MGHDK and CDR2 SYGVNS. CDR3 sequence (DNA): TGTGCCAGCAGTGAACCGGACAAGAGCGCCTACGAGCAGTACTTC. It yields the protein CASSEPDKSAYEQYF.

The gene calls are TRBV29-1 and TRBJ2-1, with 7 bases aligning to TRBD1. The junction had 5 bases not matched to a gene; V was cut back by 1 base and J by 5 bases. The CDR3 extends over 14 amino acids. CDR1 and CDR2 from the germline V gene are SQVTM and ANQGSEA. CDR3 coding DNA: TGCAGCGTTGAAGGGACAGGTGAGGACAATGAGCAGTTCTTC. Its translation is CSVEGTGEDNEQFF.

The rearrangement links TRBV27 to TRBJ1-6; the D is unclear. The CDR3 covers 15 residues. The V gene's germline CDR1 is MNHEY and CDR2 SMNVEV (reference sequence). Trimming removed 6 bases at V and 6 bases at J, with 15 bases between. In nucleotides, the CDR3 is TGTGCCAGCAGCCCCCGTGCGAGTGTTAATTCACCCCTCCACTTT. Encoded protein: CASSPRASVNSPLHF.

The chain couples TRBV4-3 to TRBJ1-6, with 10 nucleotides matching TRBD1. Per germline, CDR1 LGHNA and CDR2 YSLEER. The CDR3 is made up of 16 amino acids. J gave up 5 bases and V 0 bases, and 1 base lay outside the gene matches. CDR3 in amino acids: CASSQETGGHNSPLHF. The CDR3 region has the DNA TGCGCCAGCAGCCAAGAGACAGGGGGCCATAATTCACCCCTCCACTTT.

V and J are TRBV28 and TRBJ2-1; 8 nucleotides match TRBD1. The length of the CDR3 is 17 residues. V lost 2 bases, J lost 7 bases, and 13 bases stayed unmatched. In germline, CDR1 is MDHEN, CDR2 SYDVKM. Here the CDR3 reads CASSLEVRGLSENEQFF. The CDR3, as DNA: TGTGCCAGCAGTTTAGAGGTCAGGGGGCTTTCAGAGAATGAGCAGTTCTTC.

The genes are TRBV6-1 and TRBJ1-1; 7 bases align to TRBD1. J gave up 1 base and V 8 bases, and 7 bases lay outside the gene matches. The V gene's germline CDR1 is MNHNS and CDR2 SASEGT. This CDR3 comprises 14 residues. CDR3 in DNA: TGTGCCAGCCCTAAAGGGACAGCGAACACTGAAGCTTTCTTT. It specifies CASPKGTANTEAFF.

J is TRBJ2-1 and V is TRBV11-3; D is possibly TRBD2 (7 bases). Per the germline V gene, CDR1 is SGHNT and CDR2 is YENEEA. This CDR3 region has 16 residues. V was trimmed by 5 bases and J by 0 bases, leaving 14 bases between them. The CDR3 sequence: CASSRGGHSSYNEQFF. DNA of the CDR3: TGTGCCAGCAGCAGGGGGGGCCACAGCTCCTACAATGAGCAGTTCTTC.

The CDR3 DNA is TGCAGCGGATGGGGAGGGGGGACTGAAGCTTTCTTT. Translating gives CSGWGGGTEAFF. V usage is TRBV29-1 and J usage is TRBJ1-1, with D perhaps matching TRBD1 (6 bases). With 7 bases removed from V and 5 bases from J, the gap between germline ends came to 14 bases. CDR3 length equals 12 residues. CDR1 and CDR2 from the germline V gene are SQVTM and ANQGSEA.

The chain uses TRBV12-5 and TRBJ1-5, with D unresolved. CDR1 is LGHNT, CDR2 FRNRAP, per germline. V lost 8 bases and J 1 base, leaving 15 bases between the germline ends. The CDR3 consists of 15 residues. The CDR3 loop reads CASPTRGRSNQPQHF. The CDR3 DNA follows: TGTGCTAGTCCCACGCGGGGTAGGAGCAATCAGCCCCAGCATTTT.

The J gene is TRBJ1-2, the V gene TRBV9, with D perhaps matching TRBD1 (5 bases). Germline V gene data show CDR1 as SGDLS and CDR2 as YYNGEE. The CDR3 is 14 residues long. Between the trimmed V and J ends, which lost 4 bases and 8 bases, there was a span of 18 bases. The CDR3 nucleotides read TGTGCCAGCAGCCCGCGGACATCCGCGGAGGGCTACACCTTC. Protein: CASSPRTSAEGYTF.

The chain is built from TRBV2 and TRBJ2-3; TRBD2 matches at 7 bases. This CDR3 spans 15 amino acids. V shed 7 bases and J 4 bases; nucleotides not matched to a gene: 11. The germline V gene encodes CDR1 SNHLY and CDR2 FYNNEI. This CDR3 reads CASIPGGRGPDTQYF. Written as DNA, the CDR3 is TGTGCCAGCATTCCGGGGGGTCGGGGCCCAGATACGCAGTATTTT. Combining the CDR3 with reference TRBV2 and TRBJ2-3 gives the whole variable domain EPEVTQTPSHQVTQMGQEVILRCVPISNHLYFYWYRQILGQKVEFLVSFYNNEISEKSEIFDDQFSVERPDGSNFTLKIRSTKLEDSAMYFCASIPGGRGPDTQYFGPGTRLTVL.

The rearrangement joins TRBV9 to TRBJ2-3; D perhaps matches TRBD1 (6 bases). The V end lost 0 bases, the J end lost 6 bases, and 14 bases lay between the germline ends. Per germline, CDR1 SGDLS and CDR2 YYNGEE. This CDR3 region has 15 residues. Here the CDR3 reads CASSVEAGALDTQYF. CDR3 nucleotides: TGTGCCAGCAGCGTAGAGGCAGGGGCTTTGGATACGCAGTATTTT.

J is TRBJ2-3 and V is TRBV15; the D gene is possibly TRBD1 (5 bases). The CDR3 has 17 residues. Trimming took 0 bases from V and 0 from J, leaving 13 bases between them. The germline CDR1 and CDR2 sequences are LNHNV and YYDKDF (reference sequence). CDR3 amino acids: CATSRDPATVSTDTQYF. The DNA for the CDR3 is TGTGCCACCAGCAGAGACCCCGCGACAGTCAGCACAGATACGCAGTATTTT.

V gene TRBV7-9 combines with J gene TRBJ1-3; possibly TRBD1 for D (5 bases). V lost 6 bases and J lost 0, with 12 bases in between. There are 15 residues in the CDR3. Germline CDR1 and CDR2: SEHNR and FQNEAQ (reference sequence). The CDR3 nucleotides read TGTGCCAGCAGACGAGACAGCACCTCTGGAAACACCATATATTTT. It codes for CASRRDSTSGNTIYF.

J is TRBJ1-1 and V is TRBV7-6, with 7 bases matching TRBD1. CDR3 length: 17 amino acids. CDR1 is SGHVS and CDR2 is FNYEAQ in the germline V gene. With V trimmed by 2 bases and J by 0 bases, 9 bases remained unmatched. CDR3 in amino acids: CASSLQGVGLMNTEAFF. The CDR3 DNA is TGTGCCAGCAGCTTACAGGGGGTGGGTCTCATGAACACTGAAGCTTTCTTT.

This chain joins TRBV4-3 and TRBJ1-6; TRBD1 matches 7 bases. The CDR3 consists of 15 residues. V lost 2 bases and J lost 6; bases outside the gene matches: 4. CDR1 is LGHNA, CDR2 YSLEER, per germline. DNA of the CDR3: TGCGCCAGCAGCCAACGACAGGGCGGTAATTCACCCCTCCACTTT. Residues: CASSQRQGGNSPLHF.

The V call is TRBV6-1, the J call TRBJ1-4; D is possibly TRBD1 (6 bases). V lost 6 bases to trimming and J lost 8 bases, with 13 bases between them. Germline values: CDR1 MNHNS, CDR2 SASEGT. This CDR3 contains 13 residues. The CDR3 DNA reads TGTGCCAGCAGGCACAGGGTGAGAGAAAAACTGTTTTTT. This sequence encodes CASRHRVREKLFF.

This chain joins TRBV5-6 and TRBJ1-1, with D possibly matching TRBD1 (6 bases). The CDR3 is 14 residues long. Trimming pared 5 bases from V and 1 base from J, leaving 12 bases between. Germline V gives CDR1 SGHDT, CDR2 YYEEEE. The CDR3 nucleotides are TGTGCCAGCAGGTGGGGGGGCGCGAACACTGAAGCTTTCTTT. Residues: CASRWGGANTEAFF.

The V gene is TRBV4-2, the J gene TRBJ1-5; TRBD1 matches at 7 bases. This CDR3 region has 16 residues. Germline values: CDR1 LGHNA, CDR2 YNFKEQ. With 4 bases clipped from V and 9 bases from J, the junction kept 15 bases outside the gene matches. The CDR3 bases are TGTGCCAGCAGCCCTTACGGAGGCACAGGGGTCGCGCCCCAGCATTTT. It yields the protein CASSPYGGTGVAPQHF.

The rearrangement links TRBV4-1 to TRBJ1-2; a weak D match, TRBD1 (5 bases). The CDR3 sequence is 13 residues long. Germline CDR1 is MGHRA and CDR2 is YSYEKL. V was shortened by 1 base and J by 8 bases, with 11 bases between the two germline ends. The CDR3 region is CASSQGGRGGYTF. Written as DNA, the CDR3 is TGCGCCAGCAGCCAAGGGGGCCGGGGGGGCTACACCTTC.

The V gene is TRBV7-6, the J gene TRBJ2-1; a possible D gene is TRBD1 (6 bases). Germline V gene data show CDR1 as SGHVS and CDR2 as FNYEAQ. The CDR3 has 16 residues. V was clipped by 0 bases and J by 8 bases, with 17 bases between them. The CDR3 sequence is CASSLAGGRSLDEQFF. Written as DNA, the CDR3 is TGTGCCAGCAGCTTAGCTGGGGGCCGCTCGTTGGATGAGCAGTTCTTC.

In nucleotides, the CDR3 is TGTGCCAGCAGTTTATCAGGGGCAAACACTGAAGCTTTCTTT. This encodes CASSLSGANTEAFF. The chain combines TRBV27 with TRBJ1-1; TRBD1 is a possible D gene (5 bases). The germline V gene has CDR1 MNHEY and CDR2 SMNVEV (reference sequence). This CDR3 contains 14 residues. V was clipped by 0 bases and J by 2 bases, with 7 bases between them.

The chain combines TRBV27 with TRBJ1-2; D is possibly TRBD1 (5 bases). Germline V CDR1 and CDR2: MNHEY, SMNVEV (reference sequence). CDR3 length: 13 amino acids. Deletions cut 0 bases from V and 8 bases from J, with 10 bases between. CDR3 nucleotides: TGTGCCAGCAGTTTATCCGGGGGAGGAGGCTACACCTTC. Its protein is CASSLSGGGGYTF.

This chain connects TRBV11-2 to TRBJ1-6, with TRBD1 identical over 7 bases. This CDR3 contains 14 residues. The ends lost 7 bases at V and 10 bases at J; junction bases unmatched: 10. CDR1 SGHAT and CDR2 FQNNGV come from the germline V gene. CDR3 in DNA: TGTGCCAGCACCACCGACAGGGTAGGATCACCCCTCCACTTT. It specifies CASTTDRVGSPLHF.

The chain is built from TRBV4-2 and TRBJ2-5; D possibly corresponds to TRBD2 (6 bases). The V gene's germline CDR1 is LGHNA and CDR2 YNFKEQ. This CDR3 has 14 amino acids. The V end was cut by 3 bases, the J end by 5 bases, with 13 bases between. The CDR3 DNA is TGTGCCAGCAGCCAGGGCGGGATCCGGGAGACCCAGTACTTC. Translated: CASSQGGIRETQYF.

V is TRBV4-1 and J is TRBJ2-4, with D possibly being TRBD1 (6 bases). The germline CDR1 and CDR2 sequences are MGHRA and YSYEKL. The CDR3 runs 13 residues. Trimming pared 1 base from V and 5 bases from J, leaving 6 bases between. CDR3 nucleotide sequence: TGCGCCAGCAGCCAAGGACAGGAAAACATTCAGTACTTC. This translates into CASSQGQENIQYF.

This chain connects TRBV19 to TRBJ1-6; D is unresolved. Trimming removed 2 bases at V and 0 bases at J, with 23 bases between. CDR1 is LNHDA and CDR2 is SQIVND in the germline V gene (reference sequence). CDR3 size: 21 residues. The CDR3 sequence: CASSIIGHLTSEGSYNSPLHF. For the CDR3, the DNA is TGTGCCAGTAGTATAATTGGGCACCTCACCTCGGAGGGCTCCTATAATTCACCCCTCCACTTT.

The chain has TRBV4-3 and TRBJ1-1; TRBD1 might be the D (5 bases). Germline lookup yields CDR1 LGHNA and CDR2 YSLEER. The ends were cut back, 0 bases at V and 2 bases at J, with 19 bases in the middle. The CDR3 has 18 amino acids. CDR3 in amino acids: CASSQDLGQGGNNTEAFF. DNA of the CDR3: TGCGCCAGCAGCCAAGATCTCGGGCAGGGAGGGAACAACACTGAAGCTTTCTTT.

The V gene is TRBV2, the J gene TRBJ2-5; 8 bases match TRBD2. The germline V gene has CDR1 SNHLY and CDR2 FYNNEI. This CDR3 is built from 14 residues. With V trimmed by 5 bases and J by 5 bases, 7 bases remained unmatched. DNA of the CDR3: TGTGCCAGCAGTCCCGGGACTAGGTCGGAGACCCAGTACTTC. This sequence encodes CASSPGTRSETQYF.

The chain uses TRBV27 and TRBJ1-4; D unresolved. The ends were cut back, 11 bases at V and 0 bases at J, with 7 bases in the middle. Germline CDR1 and CDR2: MNHEY and SMNVEV (reference sequence). The CDR3 length is 12 residues. DNA for the CDR3: TGTGCCGTCGGGGCAACTAATGAAAAACTGTTTTTT. This codes for CAVGATNEKLFF.